This entry lists 15 T cell receptor beta chains sequenced from one sample in a study of blood T cell repertoires in COVID-19. Sequencing was performed with immunoSEQ multiplex PCR; in TCRdb, only in-frame clones are kept and a portion is missing. The sample lists some 150,000 clones; less than 90% were seen once. Material: peripheral blood. The source is a woman aged 65 to 85 with acute or convalescent COVID-19.

The gene calls are TRBV5-5 and TRBJ2-5; D not certain. Germline V lookup: CDR1 SGHKS, CDR2 YYEKEE (reference sequence). The CDR3 spans 13 residues. Trimming removed 3 bases from V and 0 bases from J, with 6 bases in between. CDR3 residues: CASSSVYQETQYF. CDR3 nucleotide sequence: TGTGCCAGCAGCTCGGTATACCAAGAGACCCAGTACTTC.

V is TRBV7-2 and J is TRBJ2-2, with 9 bases that match TRBD2. The CDR3 is 17 residues long. Per the germline V gene, CDR1 is SGHTA and CDR2 is FQGNSA. J gave up 7 bases and V 5 bases, and 14 bases lay outside the gene matches. The CDR3 region is CASSPTDLGLAGGELFF. The CDR3 bases are TGTGCCAGCAGCCCAACAGATTTGGGACTAGCTGGCGGGGAGCTGTTTTTT.

V is TRBV6-6 and J is TRBJ2-3; 11 bases fit TRBD2. This CDR3 spans 19 amino acids. Looked up from germline, CDR1 is MNHNY and CDR2 is SVGAGI (reference sequence). V lost 5 bases, J lost 2 bases, and 15 bases stayed unmatched. The CDR3 bases are TGTGCCAGCAGTCAATCCCTAGCGGGGGGCCCCCAACCCACAGATACGCAGTATTTT. Protein: CASSQSLAGGPQPTDTQYF.

CDR3 region: CASSFVTGGQPQHF. CDR3 DNA sequence: TGTGCCAGCAGCTTTGTCACAGGCGGCCAGCCCCAGCATTTT. This sequence joins TRBV2 and TRBJ1-5, with TRBD1 as a possible D gene (5 bases). The CDR3 is made up of 14 amino acids. The germline gives CDR1 SNHLY, CDR2 FYNNEI. V was cut by 6 bases and J by 7 bases, with 16 bases left in between.

The chain couples TRBV5-1 to TRBJ2-1; 8 nucleotides line up with TRBD1. V trimming: 4 bases; J trimming: 4 bases; junction bases outside the gene matches: 10. Germline V gene sequence: CDR1 SGHRS, CDR2 YFSETQ. This CDR3 is 16 amino acids long. The CDR3 loop reads CASSAGTGVIYNEQFF. The CDR3 region has the DNA TGCGCCAGCAGCGCAGGGACAGGCGTCATTTACAATGAGCAGTTCTTC.

This clone has just one count. The chain is built from TRBV6-5 and TRBJ1-1; D possibly corresponds to TRBD1 (6 bases). The V gene's germline CDR1 is MNHEY and CDR2 SVGAGI. The germline V and J ends were trimmed by 1 base and 5 bases, with 8 bases remaining between them. The CDR3 spans 13 residues. CDR3 residues: CASSYFRGTEAFF. CDR3 DNA sequence: TGTGCCAGCAGTTACTTCAGGGGTACTGAAGCTTTCTTT.

This clone was seen a few times. The chain combines TRBV19 with TRBJ1-4, with 8 bases fitting TRBD1. The CDR3 is made up of 15 amino acids. V was clipped by 5 bases and J by 6 bases; unmatched bases: 8. Germline values: CDR1 LNHDA, CDR2 SQIVND (reference sequence). The CDR3 sequence: CASSALSGGDEKLFF. CDR3 nucleotides: TGTGCCAGTAGTGCCCTATCAGGGGGCGATGAAAAACTGTTTTTT.

The chain joins TRBV27 to TRBJ1-3; no reliable D call. This CDR3 is 14 amino acids long. Germline V gene data show CDR1 as MNHEY and CDR2 as SMNVEV (reference sequence). Trimming took off 4 bases at V and 4 bases at J, with 11 bases between the two ends. CDR3 sequence: CASSSPGAGNTIYF. Here the CDR3 DNA reads TGTGCCAGCAGTTCACCGGGAGCCGGAAACACCATATATTTT.

This chain connects TRBV6-5 to TRBJ2-7, with TRBD1 matching 7 bases. This CDR3 contains 14 residues. V gave up 5 bases and J gave up 4 bases; unmatched junction bases: 8. Germline V gene sequence: CDR1 MNHEY, CDR2 SVGAGI. The CDR3 spells CASSPQTGPYEQYV. The CDR3 region has the DNA TGTGCCAGCAGTCCCCAGACAGGGCCGTACGAGCAGTACGTC.

The chain combines TRBV18 with TRBJ1-1, with D uncertain. Germline V CDR1 and CDR2: KGHSH, LQKENI. The CDR3 spans 13 residues. V was pared by 2 bases and J by 4 bases, with 8 bases between. This chain's CDR3 is CASSPSRRTEAFF. DNA for the CDR3: TGTGCCAGCTCACCATCGCGCCGCACTGAAGCTTTCTTT.

V is TRBV7-9 and J is TRBJ1-1; D ambiguous. The CDR3 covers 13 residues. Deletions cut 0 bases from V and 4 bases from J, with 6 bases between. Looked up from germline, CDR1 is SEHNR and CDR2 is FQNEAQ (reference sequence). The CDR3 DNA follows: TGTGCCAGCAGCTTAGCACGGGGCACTGAAGCTTTCTTT. Amino acids: CASSLARGTEAFF.

The chain is built from TRBV5-6 and TRBJ1-2; 11 bases fit TRBD1. Germline V CDR1 and CDR2: SGHDT, YYEEEE. Trimming removed 4 bases from V and 2 bases from J; junction bases left unmatched: 1. The CDR3 sequence is 14 residues long. CDR3 region: CASSRDRGNYGYTF. The CDR3 bases are TGTGCCAGCAGCCGGGACAGGGGGAACTATGGCTACACCTTC.

The V and J genes are TRBV6-5 and TRBJ2-3; no firm D call. CDR1 and CDR2 from the germline V gene are MNHEY and SVGAGI. The CDR3 is 16 amino acids. Trimming pared 0 bases from V and 2 bases from J, leaving 12 bases between. CDR3 in amino acids: CASSYSYRSDTDTQYF. Written as DNA, the CDR3 is TGTGCCAGCAGTTACTCTTATCGCTCAGACACAGATACGCAGTATTTT.

This chain uses TRBV11-2 with TRBJ2-4; possible D gene TRBD2, 5 bases. CDR3 length equals 11 residues. Germline V gene data show CDR1 as SGHAT and CDR2 as FQNNGV. Trimming left V 6 bases short and J 6 bases short, with 6 bases between. CDR3 nucleotides: TGTGCCAGCAGTCGGGGAAACATTCAGTACTTC. Translation: CASSRGNIQYF.

This rearrangement joins TRBV29-1 to TRBJ1-1, with D perhaps matching TRBD1 (5 bases). Germline lookup yields CDR1 SQVTM and CDR2 ANQGSEA. Trimming took off 8 bases at V and 10 bases at J, with 23 bases between the two ends. The CDR3 contains 13 residues. The CDR3 DNA follows: TGCAGCCTCATCTTCGGGACGGGGGGGAGAGCTTTCTTT. It is translated as CSLIFGTGGRAFF.